The next 10 T cell receptor beta chains were all read from a single sample in a study of CD8 T cells in Susac syndrome. Random hexamers served to reverse transcribe roughly 0.45 to 1 ug RNA. One entry per CDR3 protein, called by TCRdb with MiXCR from the immunoSEQ multiplex PCR reads. This sample has 210,000 or so distinct CDR3 sequences, with more than 85% found just once. Sequences were obtained from CD8+ T cells from PBMCs. Receptors were obtained from a human donor with multiple sclerosis.

The chain joins TRBV15 to TRBJ2-3; D gene unclear. Germline CDR1 and CDR2: LNHNV and YYDKDF (reference sequence). V lost 6 bases, J lost 2 bases, and 9 bases lay in between. CDR3 length: 13 amino acids. The CDR3 sequence is CATSDGSTDTQYF. CDR3 nucleotide sequence: TGTGCCACCAGTGATGGGTCCACAGATACGCAGTATTTT.

This chain connects TRBV5-6 to TRBJ1-6; 8 bases line up with TRBD1. The V gene end was trimmed by 4 bases and the J gene end by 14 bases; junction bases not matched to a gene: 14. The CDR3 spans 15 residues. Per germline, CDR1 SGHDT and CDR2 YYEEEE. CDR3 residues: CASSGRTGRGPALHF. Written as DNA, the CDR3 is TGTGCCAGCAGCGGGCGGACAGGGAGGGGGCCAGCCCTCCACTTT. Full variable domain (missing parts from reference TRBV5-6 and TRBJ1-6): DAGVTQSPTHLIKTRGQQVTLRCSPKSGHDTVSWYQQALGQGPQFIFQYYEEEERQRGNFPDRFSGHQFPNYSSELNVNALLLGDSALYLCASSGRTGRGPALHFGNGTRLTVT.

The chain recombines TRBV7-9 with TRBJ1-4; 7 bases are a match to TRBD1. The CDR3 totals 19 residues. CDR1 SEHNR and CDR2 FQNEAQ come from the germline V gene (reference sequence). V trimming: 4 bases; J trimming: 2 bases; junction bases outside the gene matches: 16. The CDR3 protein is CASSSRRWDSEMTNEKLFF. CDR3 nucleotides: TGTGCCAGCAGCTCCCGAAGGTGGGACAGCGAGATGACTAATGAAAAACTGTTTTTT.

V usage is TRBV9 and J usage is TRBJ1-1; no clear D gene. The ends were cut back, 0 bases at V and 6 bases at J, with 18 bases in the middle. Germline values: CDR1 SGDLS, CDR2 YYNGEE. The CDR3 totals 16 residues. Here the CDR3 DNA reads TGTGCCAGCAGCGTAGCTACGGGGAGAGATGAACCTGAAGCTTTCTTT. Encoded protein: CASSVATGRDEPEAFF.

The chain's CDR3 is CASSDNHRWGGYGYTF. The CDR3 bases are TGTGCCAGCAGCGACAATCACAGGTGGGGTGGCTATGGCTACACCTTC. V is TRBV9 and J is TRBJ1-2; a possible D gene is TRBD1 (5 bases). Trimming shortened V by 3 bases and J by 4 bases, and 19 bases separated the two germline ends. This CDR3 comprises 16 residues. The germline V gene encodes CDR1 SGDLS and CDR2 YYNGEE.

The chain carries TRBV29-1 and TRBJ2-5; D is possibly TRBD1 or TRBD2 (6 bases each). Trimming took off 7 bases at V and 4 bases at J, with 19 bases between the two ends. CDR3 length: 14 residues. Germline loops: CDR1 SQVTM, CDR2 ANQGSEA. In DNA, the CDR3 is TGCAGCGGAGTTGGGGGGCGAGGGAGAGAGACCCAGTACTTC. It is translated as CSGVGGRGRETQYF. The full variable domain, rest sourced from reference TRBV29-1 and TRBJ2-5, is SAVISQKPSRDICQRGTSLTIQCQVDSQVTMMFWYRQQPGQSLTLIATANQGSEATYESGFVIDKFPISRPNLTFSTLTVSNMSPEDSSIYLCSGVGGRGRETQYFGPGTRLLVL.

The V and J genes are TRBV7-9 and TRBJ2-3; tentative D call: TRBD1 (6 bases). Trimming stripped 2 bases from V and 4 bases from J, with 13 bases between. The CDR3 covers 15 residues. Germline loops: CDR1 SEHNR, CDR2 FQNEAQ (reference sequence). CDR3 in DNA: TGTGCCAGCAGCTTAATCACAGGGACGTCAGATACGCAGTATTTT. This sequence encodes CASSLITGTSDTQYF.

This clonotype has just one count. V gene TRBV29-1 combines with J gene TRBJ2-2; 10 nucleotides match TRBD1. The J segment lost 3 bases and the V segment lost 6 bases, leaving 1 base of the junction unmatched. CDR3 size: 13 residues. Germline V lookup: CDR1 SQVTM, CDR2 ANQGSEA. CDR3 nucleotides: TGCAGCGTGGGACAGGGGTACACCGGGGAGCTGTTTTTT. This translates into CSVGQGYTGELFF.

The genes are TRBV24-1 and TRBJ2-1; D not certain. V lost 5 bases and J 4 bases, leaving 8 bases between the germline ends. Germline V CDR1 and CDR2: KGHDR, SFDVKD. The CDR3 spans 13 residues. The CDR3 DNA is TGTGCCACCAGTGGGTCATCATACAATGAGCAGTTCTTC. Its protein is CATSGSSYNEQFF.

The gene calls are TRBV7-6 and TRBJ1-4, with D maybe TRBD1 (5 bases). V was trimmed by 2 bases and J by 8 bases, leaving 12 bases between them. The CDR3 has 14 residues. In germline, CDR1 is SGHVS, CDR2 FNYEAQ. The CDR3 reads CASSLYQGGEKLFF. The CDR3 bases are TGTGCCAGCAGCTTATACCAGGGAGGCGAAAAACTGTTTTTT.